The 2 T cell receptor beta chains below come from one sample, sequenced in a study of T cells expressing NK-cell markers (dated by TCRdb to between 2020 and 2021). The library came from 5' RACE. The reads were generated on an Illumina HiSeq 2000. Following TCRdb reprocessing, every CDR3 protein sequence forms one entry, and DNA is not provided. The sample has approximately 170,000 distinct CDR3 sequences on record. The ten top clones hold 20% to 25% of the sample. The sample was blood T cells: a sorted CD56 or NKG2C T cell subset, CD4+ or CD8+ T cells, or bulk PBMC T cells (not recorded which). The receptor set was obtained from a man between 18 and 69 years old in good health.

The chain uses TRBV20-1 and TRBJ2-7; the D call from TCRdb, TRBD1, cannot be confirmed without DNA. Germline CDR1 DFQATT, CDR2 SNEGSKA (reference sequence). The CDR3 extends over 16 amino acids. This CDR3 is CSAEPGVTTDAYEQYF.

The V call is TRBV30, the J call TRBJ2-5. This CDR3 has 16 amino acids. CDR1 and CDR2 (germline): GTSNPN, SVGIG (reference sequence). This chain's CDR3 is CAWSVLSSDPRETQYF. The whole variable domain, filled in from reference TRBV30 and TRBJ2-5, reads SQTIHQWPATLVQPVGSPLSLECTVEGTSNPNLYWYRQAAGRGLQLLFYSVGIGQISSEVPQNLSASRPQDRQFILSSKKLLLSDSGFYLCAWSVLSSDPRETQYFGPGTRLLVL.